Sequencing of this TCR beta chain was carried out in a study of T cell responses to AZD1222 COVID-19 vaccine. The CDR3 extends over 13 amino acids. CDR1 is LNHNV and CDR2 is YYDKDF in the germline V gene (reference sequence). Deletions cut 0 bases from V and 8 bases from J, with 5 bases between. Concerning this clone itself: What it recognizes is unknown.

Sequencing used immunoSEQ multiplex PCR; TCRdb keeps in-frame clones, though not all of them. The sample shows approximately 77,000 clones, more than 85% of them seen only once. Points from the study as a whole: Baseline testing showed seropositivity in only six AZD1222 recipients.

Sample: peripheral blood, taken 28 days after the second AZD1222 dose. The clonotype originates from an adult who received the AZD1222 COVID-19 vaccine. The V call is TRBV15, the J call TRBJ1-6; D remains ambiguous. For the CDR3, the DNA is TGTGCCACCAGCAGAGATCAGGATTCACCCCTCCACTTT. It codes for CATSRDQDSPLHF.